The 28 T cell receptor beta chains listed next were all sequenced from one sample in a study of a mutant IDH1 vaccine in newly diagnosed glioma. Measured with immunoSEQ multiplex PCR; TCRdb has only the in-frame clones, and not every one. The sample contains 25,000 to 35,000 clones, almost 85% of which appear only once. Time point here: baseline, week 1 (first vaccination visit). Treatment reported: pre-vaccination baseline after standard-of-care therapy. The material was PBMCs, obtained from a glioma patient treated with radiotherapy, temozolomide or both. The receptors come from a man aged 25 to 40 with glioma.

The rearrangement joins TRBV14 to TRBJ2-3; TRBD2 agrees at 11 bases. In germline, CDR1 is SGHDN, CDR2 FVKESK. With V trimmed by 1 base and J by 6 bases, 6 bases remained unmatched. CDR3 length equals 16 residues. The CDR3 DNA reads as TGTGCCAGCAGCCAAGTACTTAGCGGGGGGGCGGATACGCAGTATTTT. It specifies CASSQVLSGGADTQYF.

This clone came up a few times. The CDR3 nucleotides read TGTGCCAGCAGCCCGAACAGCGGGAGGGCCGGCACCGGGGAGCTGTTTTTT. Translating gives CASSPNSGRAGTGELFF. This chain joins TRBV7-2 and TRBJ2-2, with TRBD2 matching 10 bases. J lost 4 bases, V lost 5 bases, and 10 bases had no gene match. Per the germline V gene, CDR1 is SGHTA and CDR2 is FQGNSA. The length of the CDR3 is 17 residues.

This rearrangement joins TRBV4-1 to TRBJ2-7; no definite D call. CDR3 size: 15 residues. Deletions cut 4 bases from V and 0 bases from J, with 13 bases between. Germline CDR1 MGHRA, CDR2 YSYEKL. CDR3 protein: CASSLLYQNSYEQYF. The CDR3 bases are TGCGCCAGCAGCCTTCTATATCAGAACTCCTACGAGCAGTACTTC.

V and J are TRBV7-8 and TRBJ2-1; a possible D gene is TRBD2 (7 bases). CDR1 SGHVS and CDR2 FQNEAQ come from the germline V gene. The CDR3 is made up of 20 amino acids. Trimming shortened V by 3 bases and J by 2 bases, and 26 bases separated the two germline ends. CDR3 bases: TGTGCCAGCAGCTTGGGAGGGGAGGGAGGGCCCAGGGGTCCCTACAATGAGCAGTTCTTC. It codes for CASSLGGEGGPRGPYNEQFF.

This chain links TRBV5-1 with TRBJ1-2, with TRBD1 as a possible D gene (5 bases). The CDR3 is made up of 14 amino acids. Germline-derived CDR1 and CDR2 are SGHRS and YFSETQ. Trimming pared 0 bases from V and 7 bases from J, leaving 13 bases between. CDR3: CASSLGREVGGYTF. The CDR3 coding sequence is TGCGCCAGCAGCTTGGGCAGGGAAGTCGGTGGCTACACCTTC.

V and J are TRBV6-1 and TRBJ1-4; D is uncertain. Germline V gene lookup returns CDR1 MNHNS and CDR2 SASEGT. CDR3 size: 12 residues. V lost 5 bases, J lost 7 bases, and 8 bases lay in between. CDR3 sequence (DNA): TGTGCCAGCAGTACCACCACTGAAAAACTGTTTTTT. As protein: CASSTTTEKLFF.

The chain couples TRBV25-1 to TRBJ1-2; no clear D gene. The CDR3 has 11 residues. Germline CDR1 is MGHDK and CDR2 is SYGVNS. V dropped 7 bases and J dropped 9 bases, with 12 bases sitting between them. The CDR3 bases are TGTGCCAGCATCTCGAGACGAAGCTACACCTTC. Encoded protein: CASISRRSYTF.

The rearrangement uses TRBV6-1 and TRBJ2-3, with D unclear. CDR3 length equals 13 residues. Germline CDR1 and CDR2: MNHNS and SASEGT. The V end was cut by 1 base, the J end by 6 bases, with 8 bases between. The CDR3 bases are TGTGCCAGCAGTGAAGATTTGGGGGATACGCAGTATTTT. It codes for CASSEDLGDTQYF.

The chain combines TRBV4-1 with TRBJ2-1; D might be TRBD1 (6 bases). V dropped 2 bases and J dropped 5 bases, with 10 bases sitting between them. The germline V gene has CDR1 MGHRA and CDR2 YSYEKL. The CDR3 is 14 residues long. CDR3 loop: CASSQQRTDNEQFF. The CDR3 DNA sequence: TGCGCCAGCAGCCAACAAAGGACAGACAATGAGCAGTTCTTC.

The chain carries TRBV6-1 and TRBJ1-2; 8 bases fit TRBD1. The CDR3 extends over 14 amino acids. The V gene end was trimmed by 8 bases and the J gene end by 4 bases; junction bases not matched to a gene: 9. CDR1 and CDR2 (germline): MNHNS, SASEGT. This chain's CDR3 is CASSGAGGPYGYTF. The CDR3 DNA reads as TGTGCCAGCTCCGGAGCAGGGGGCCCCTATGGCTACACCTTC.

V is TRBV7-6 and J is TRBJ1-2; 12 positions agree with TRBD1. The V gene end was trimmed by 5 bases and the J gene end by 2 bases; junction bases not matched to a gene: 3. Germline loops: CDR1 SGHVS, CDR2 FNYEAQ. The CDR3 has 15 amino acids. CDR3 bases: TGTGCCAGCAGCCAGGGACAGGGGGCCAACTATGGCTACACCTTC. This translates into CASSQGQGANYGYTF.

This clone was seen only a few times. The chain combines TRBV19 with TRBJ2-1, with D perhaps matching TRBD1 or TRBD2 (5 bases each). With 1 base removed from V and 2 bases from J, the gap between germline ends came to 15 bases. Per the germline V gene, CDR1 is LNHDA and CDR2 is SQIVND (reference sequence). This CDR3 comprises 17 residues. The CDR3 is CASSIAHSGQTYNEQFF. The CDR3 DNA follows: TGTGCCAGTAGTATAGCCCACAGCGGACAAACCTACAATGAGCAGTTCTTC.

The V call is TRBV4-2, the J call TRBJ2-1; TRBD2 matches 7 bases. Germline assignment: CDR1 LGHNA and CDR2 YNFKEQ. The CDR3 is 15 amino acids. The V gene end was trimmed by 1 base and the J gene end by 3 bases; junction bases not matched to a gene: 3. Here the CDR3 reads CASSQGGRVYNEQFF. CDR3 nucleotide sequence: TGTGCCAGCAGCCAAGGCGGGAGAGTCTACAATGAGCAGTTCTTC.

The chain couples TRBV18 to TRBJ2-7; D gene ambiguous. The V and J ends lost 2 bases and 2 bases respectively, with 13 bases between them. Germline V gene lookup returns CDR1 KGHSH and CDR2 LQKENI. The CDR3 extends over 15 amino acids. This CDR3 reads CASSPRVTPAYEQYF. The DNA for the CDR3 is TGTGCCAGCTCACCAAGGGTGACGCCTGCCTACGAGCAGTACTTC.

This chain connects TRBV30 to TRBJ1-4; weak D call: TRBD1 (5 bases). V was clipped by 5 bases and J by 8 bases, with 18 bases between them. Germline V gives CDR1 GTSNPN, CDR2 SVGIG (reference sequence). The CDR3 loop spans 14 amino acids. The CDR3 here is CAWGPVKRDEKLFF. CDR3 nucleotides: TGTGCCTGGGGACCTGTTAAAAGGGACGAAAAACTGTTTTTT.

This chain connects TRBV19 to TRBJ1-4; D unclear. The CDR3 loop spans 14 amino acids. Trimming took 8 bases from V and 0 from J, leaving 10 bases between them. Germline CDR1 reads LNHDA; CDR2 reads SQIVND (reference sequence). The CDR3 sequence: CASGPLTTNEKLFF. The CDR3 nucleotides are TGTGCCAGTGGACCTTTAACAACTAATGAAAAACTGTTTTTT.

This chain connects TRBV28 to TRBJ1-2; D is perhaps TRBD1 (6 bases). CDR1 and CDR2 from the germline V gene are MDHEN and SYDVKM. This CDR3 region has 14 residues. Trimming stripped 4 bases from V and 6 bases from J, with 15 bases between. In DNA form, the CDR3 reads TGTGCCAGCAGTTCCGGCGACAGGAGGAATGGCTACACCTTC. This sequence encodes CASSSGDRRNGYTF.

The chain links TRBV5-4 to TRBJ1-4; 8 bases agree with TRBD1. V dropped 4 bases and J dropped 7; count of bases not matched to a gene: 6. The CDR3 spans 14 residues. The germline V gene encodes CDR1 SGHNT and CDR2 YYREEE (reference sequence). The CDR3, as DNA: TGTGCCAGCAGCAGGGGACAGGTGGCTGAAAAACTGTTTTTT. It specifies CASSRGQVAEKLFF.

The V gene is TRBV4-1, the J gene TRBJ1-5; no reliable D call. The V and J ends lost 1 base and 0 bases respectively, with 16 bases between them. The germline V gene encodes CDR1 MGHRA and CDR2 YSYEKL. CDR3 size: 18 residues. This CDR3 reads CASSQAADSQYSNQPQHF. The CDR3 DNA follows: TGCGCCAGCAGCCAAGCCGCAGATTCCCAGTATAGCAATCAGCCCCAGCATTTT.

The rearrangement joins TRBV5-1 to TRBJ2-5; the D gene is possibly TRBD1 (6 bases). Per germline, CDR1 SGHRS and CDR2 YFSETQ. The germline V and J ends were trimmed by 5 bases and 1 base, with 12 bases remaining between them. The CDR3 sequence is 14 residues long. The CDR3, as DNA: TGCGCCAGCAGGACAGGAGACAGCCAAGAGACCCAGTACTTC. Amino acid sequence: CASRTGDSQETQYF.

The gene calls are TRBV5-4 and TRBJ2-3; 7 nucleotides line up with TRBD2. In germline, CDR1 is SGHNT, CDR2 YYREEE (reference sequence). The junction had 9 bases not matched to a gene; V was cut back by 5 bases and J by 0 bases. There are 16 residues in the CDR3. This CDR3 reads CASSSPLGRSTDTQYF. In DNA form, the CDR3 reads TGTGCCAGCAGTTCCCCCCTCGGGAGGAGCACAGATACGCAGTATTTT. The whole variable domain, filled in from reference TRBV5-4 and TRBJ2-3, reads ETGVTQSPTHLIKTRGQQVTLRCSSQSGHNTVSWYQQALGQGPQFIFQYYREEENGRGNFPPRFSGLQFPNYSSELNVNALELDDSALYLCASSSPLGRSTDTQYFGPGTRLTVL.

The J gene is TRBJ1-4, the V gene TRBV29-1; D remains unclear. This CDR3 region has 11 residues. Germline CDR1 and CDR2: SQVTM and ANQGSEA. The CDR3 region is CRMGISEKLFF. For the CDR3, the DNA is TGCAGGATGGGGATCAGTGAAAAACTGTTTTTT.

The chain carries TRBV5-1 and TRBJ2-3; D possibly corresponds to TRBD2 (6 bases). Deletions cut 0 bases from V and 3 bases from J, with 11 bases between. Per the germline V gene, CDR1 is SGHRS and CDR2 is YFSETQ. The CDR3 is 15 amino acids. CDR3 loop: CASSLAGGVTDTQYF. The CDR3 nucleotides are TGCGCCAGCAGCTTGGCCGGGGGTGTAACAGATACGCAGTATTTT. Complete variable domain (other parts from reference TRBV5-1 and TRBJ2-3): KAGVTQTPRYLIKTRGQQVTLSCSPISGHRSVSWYQQTPGQGLQFLFEYFSETQRNKGNFPGRFSGRQFSNSRSEMNVSTLELGDSALYLCASSLAGGVTDTQYFGPGTRLTVL.

The chain is built from TRBV5-1 and TRBJ2-4; possible D gene TRBD2, 6 bases. Deletions cut 4 bases from V and 3 bases from J, with 17 bases between. The CDR3 loop spans 16 amino acids. Germline lookup yields CDR1 SGHRS and CDR2 YFSETQ. As DNA, the CDR3 is TGCGCCAGCAGCAGTCGGGGGAGTGAGGACAAAAACATTCAGTACTTC. It is translated as CASSSRGSEDKNIQYF.

The genes are TRBV18 and TRBJ2-7; D may match TRBD1 or TRBD2 (6 bases each). The length of the CDR3 is 16 residues. Germline CDR1 KGHSH, CDR2 LQKENI. The V and J ends lost 0 bases and 4 bases respectively, with 16 bases between them. This CDR3 is CASSPPDHGGTYEQYF. The CDR3 DNA follows: TGTGCCAGCTCACCACCGGATCACGGGGGCACATACGAGCAGTACTTC.

The chain combines TRBV29-1 with TRBJ2-2; 7 bases fit TRBD1. The CDR3 runs 13 residues. The germline V gene encodes CDR1 SQVTM and CDR2 ANQGSEA. Trimming removed 7 bases from V and 7 bases from J; junction bases left unmatched: 9. The CDR3 region is CSASRGNGGELFF. The DNA of the CDR3 is TGCAGCGCGAGCAGGGGGAACGGCGGGGAGCTGTTTTTT.

V and J are TRBV2 and TRBJ2-5; tentatively, D is TRBD1 (6 bases). The V gene lost 4 bases and the J gene lost 2 bases, with 17 bases spanning the gap. The CDR3 runs 16 residues. Germline-derived CDR1 and CDR2 are SNHLY and FYNNEI. This CDR3 is CASSVGTGTPQETQYF. The CDR3, as DNA: TGTGCCAGCAGTGTGGGGACCGGGACACCGCAAGAGACCCAGTACTTC.

The CDR3 loop reads CASSDAGTSYYEQYF. For the CDR3, the DNA is TGTGCCAGCAGTGACGCCGGGACTAGTTACTACGAGCAGTACTTC. This chain links TRBV6-6 with TRBJ2-7, with 8 bases fitting TRBD2. Losses at the gene ends were 5 bases for V and 3 bases for J; bases not matched to a gene: 9. CDR3 length: 15 amino acids. Germline CDR1 MNHNY, CDR2 SVGAGI (reference sequence).